The 11 T cell receptor beta chains below all came from one sample that was sequenced in a study of blood T cells in healthy people across ages. A second PCR, run for roughly 7 to 12 cycles, used a sample-barcoded 5' primer plus a J-beta primer mix. TCRdb reprocessed the 5' RACE reads with MiXCR, giving one entry per CDR3 protein. The table lists about 730,000 distinct CDR3 sequences, 35% to 45% of them singletons. Sequenced input: blood. Receptor source: a woman between 55 and 75 years old in good health.

This clonotype was counted at least ten times. The genes are TRBV5-4 and TRBJ2-1, with D possibly being TRBD2 (5 bases). CDR1 SGHNT and CDR2 YYREEE come from the germline V gene (reference sequence). V lost 1 base and J 5 bases, leaving 13 bases between the germline ends. The CDR3 has 15 amino acids. CDR3 sequence reads: CASSLTVDWDNEQFF. The CDR3, as DNA: TGTGCCAGCAGCTTGACTGTGGACTGGGACAATGAGCAGTTCTTC.

With respect to this clonotype: The junction departs from the called germline gene at one end, perhaps through a read error. The V and J genes are TRBV20-1 and TRBJ2-1, with 10 bases fitting TRBD2. The V gene's germline CDR1 is DFQATT and CDR2 SNEGSKA (reference sequence). The CDR3 spans 13 residues. In DNA, the CDR3 is TGCAGTACTAGCGGGATCTCCTACAATGAGCAGTTCTTC. Its translation: CSTSGISYNEQFF.

CDR3 loop: CASSQPELAVTGELFF. The CDR3 DNA is TGTGCCAGCAGCCAACCGGAACTAGCGGTTACTGGGGAGCTGTTTTTT. V usage is TRBV7-2 and J usage is TRBJ2-2; 8 bases are a match to TRBD2. The CDR3 length is 16 residues. CDR1 and CDR2 from the germline V gene are SGHTA and FQGNSA. Trimming at V came to 5 bases and at J to 8 bases, leaving 13 bases not matched to a gene.

This clonotype was counted ten times or more. V and J are TRBV7-2 and TRBJ2-5; D is possibly TRBD2 (6 bases). The length of the CDR3 is 17 residues. Per germline, CDR1 SGHTA and CDR2 FQGNSA. Trimming stripped 5 bases from V and 4 bases from J, with 23 bases between. The CDR3 is CASSKNRASVGLETQYF. The CDR3 region has the DNA TGTGCCAGCAGCAAAAATAGGGCTAGCGTAGGTCTAGAGACCCAGTACTTC.

The table lists this clonotype with a few counts. The J gene is TRBJ1-6, the V gene TRBV2; D remains unclear. Germline values: CDR1 SNHLY, CDR2 FYNNEI. The CDR3 is 15 residues long. Trimming removed 7 bases from V and 10 bases from J, with 20 bases in between. CDR3 coding DNA: TGTGCCAGCAACCAACTCCCGACAAGATCCTCACCCCTCCACTTT. As protein: CASNQLPTRSSPLHF.

The CDR3 sequence: CSVEIMNTGELFF. The CDR3 DNA is TGCAGCGTTGAAATAATGAACACCGGGGAGCTGTTTTTT. J is TRBJ2-2 and V is TRBV29-1; unclear D gene. The CDR3 is 13 residues long. Germline CDR1 and CDR2: SQVTM and ANQGSEA. With 2 bases removed from V and 1 base from J, the gap between germline ends came to 5 bases.

The CDR3 sequence: CSVGARGSNQPQHF. In DNA, the CDR3 is TGCAGCGTTGGAGCCAGGGGTAGCAATCAGCCCCAGCATTTT. The chain couples TRBV29-1 to TRBJ1-5, with D tentatively TRBD1 (6 bases). Germline V CDR1 and CDR2: SQVTM, ANQGSEA. The CDR3 consists of 14 residues. Trimming shortened V by 4 bases and J by 0 bases, and 10 bases separated the two germline ends.

A note on this clonotype: One base away lies a much larger clone, so this may be a sequencing read error. The rearrangement uses TRBV13 and TRBJ2-5; D ambiguous. This CDR3 is 14 amino acids long. V lost 5 bases and J 1 base, leaving 11 bases between the germline ends. Germline V CDR1 and CDR2: PRHDT, FYEKMQ (reference sequence). This CDR3 is CASSRAHLQETQYF. The CDR3 DNA sequence: TGTGCCAGCAGCCGGGCTCACCTCCAAGAGACCCAGTACTTC.

In its sample, this clonotype was seen many times. V and J are TRBV10-1 and TRBJ2-5; no firm D call. With 5 bases removed from V and 2 bases from J, the gap between germline ends came to 9 bases. The CDR3 extends over 13 amino acids. The germline V gene has CDR1 WNHNN and CDR2 SYGVQD (reference sequence). CDR3 amino acids: CASSPLGQETQYF. Here the CDR3 DNA reads TGCGCCAGCAGTCCCCTAGGGCAAGAGACCCAGTACTTC.

This chain connects TRBV27 to TRBJ1-4, with 9 nucleotides matching TRBD1. The V segment lost 4 bases and the J segment 8 bases; nucleotides outside the gene matches: 8. The CDR3 runs 15 residues. Germline CDR1 and CDR2: MNHEY and SMNVEV (reference sequence). The DNA for the CDR3 is TGTGCCAGCAGTTCCCGGAGGACAGGGGTCGAAAAACTGTTTTTT. Its protein product is CASSSRRTGVEKLFF.

The chain has TRBV6-6 and TRBJ1-5, with 8 bases identical to TRBD1. The CDR3 spans 15 residues. Germline CDR1 and CDR2: MNHNY and SVGAGI (reference sequence). V lost 2 bases and J lost 2; bases outside the gene matches: 2. The CDR3 here is CASSYTTGGNQPQHF. The CDR3 bases are TGTGCCAGCAGTTACACGACAGGGGGCAATCAGCCCCAGCATTTT.